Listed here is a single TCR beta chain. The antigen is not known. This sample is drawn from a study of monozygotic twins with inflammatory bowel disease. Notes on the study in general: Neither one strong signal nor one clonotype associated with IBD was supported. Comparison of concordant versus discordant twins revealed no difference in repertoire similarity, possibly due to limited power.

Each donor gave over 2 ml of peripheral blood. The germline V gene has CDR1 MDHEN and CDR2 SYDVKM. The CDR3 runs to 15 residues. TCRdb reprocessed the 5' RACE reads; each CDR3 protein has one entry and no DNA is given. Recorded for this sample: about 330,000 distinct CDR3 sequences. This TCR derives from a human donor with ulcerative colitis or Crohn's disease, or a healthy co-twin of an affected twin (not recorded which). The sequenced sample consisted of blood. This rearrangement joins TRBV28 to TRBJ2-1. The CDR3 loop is CASSLSGRADNEQFF. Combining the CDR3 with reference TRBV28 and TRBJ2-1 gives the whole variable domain DVKVTQSSRYLVKRTGEKVFLECVQDMDHENMFWYRQDPGLGLRLIYFSYDVKMKEKGDIPEGYSVSREKKERFSLILESASTNQTSMYLCASSLSGRADNEQFFGPGTRLTVL.